The rows below give T cell receptor beta chains drawn from one sample of a study of breast tumors, draining lymph nodes, adjacent tissues. One entry per CDR3 protein, called by TCRdb with MiXCR from the multiplex PCR reads. The sample carries roughly 220,000 distinct CDR3 sequences, 34% recorded once. Sequencing used axillary lymph node tissue. The receptors were sampled from a female donor with breast cancer. Some clones in this sample may be carry-over from other donors' samples. Both conserved end residues are part of each CDR3. D genes are given only for firm matches. The size of a clone is reported for some rows only, either as once, few or many, or as a class for expanded clones.

v_call	d_call	j_call	clone_size	cdr3_nt	cdr3_aa
TRBV20-1	-	TRBJ1-6	many	TGCAGTGCCCCCAGCACCTATAATTCACCCCTCCACTTT	CSAPSTYNSPLHF
TRBV11-2	-	TRBJ2-1	many	TGTGCCAGCAGCCAGACAGGGAGGGCAAATGAGCAGTTCTTC	CASSQTGRANEQFF
TRBV5-5	-	TRBJ1-2	many	TGTGCCAGCAGCTCGGACAGATCAAACTATGGCTACACCTTC	CASSSDRSNYGYTF
TRBV10-3	-	TRBJ1-2	-	TGTGCCATCAGTGAGTCGACGGGGACCAACTATGGCTACACCTTC	CAISESTGTNYGYTF
TRBV6-5	-	TRBJ1-2	-	TGTGCCAGCAGTCCAAGGTCGGGCATCTATGGCTACACCTTC	CASSPRSGIYGYTF
TRBV7-9	TRBD1	TRBJ1-6	-	TGTGCCAGCAGCCCAGGGGGGGAAACACCATATAATTCACCCCTCCACTTT	CASSPGGETPYNSPLHF
TRBV7-9	-	TRBJ2-2	-	TGTGCCAGCGGGGAGCTGTTTTTT	CASGELFF
TRBV29-1	TRBD1	TRBJ2-5	many	TGCAGCGTTGAAGATCCGGGACAGGGACTAGAGACCCAGTACTTC	CSVEDPGQGLETQYF
TRBV12-3/TRBV12-4	-	TRBJ2-1	many	TGTGCCAGCAGTGGAGGGAGAGACAGGCGACTCAATGAGCAGTTCTTC	CASSGGRDRRLNEQFF
TRBV7-2	TRBD2	TRBJ2-5	-	TGTGCCAGCACCGGGGGGGGCGCCTTCCAAGGGACCCAGTACTTC	CASTGGGAFQGTQYF
TRBV7-9	TRBD1	TRBJ1-2	many	TGTGCCAGCAGCGTATTGACAGGGGGAGGAGATGGCTACCCCTTC	CASSVLTGGGDGYPF
TRBV20-1	TRBD1	TRBJ2-2	many	TGCAGTGCGAGCAGGGGGTACGGGGAGCTGTTTTTT	CSASRGYGELFF
TRBV24-1	TRBD1	TRBJ2-5	many	TGTGCCACCAGTGTAGGGACAGGGCCGAGATGGCCTCAAGAGACCCAGTACTTC	CATSVGTGPRWPQETQYF